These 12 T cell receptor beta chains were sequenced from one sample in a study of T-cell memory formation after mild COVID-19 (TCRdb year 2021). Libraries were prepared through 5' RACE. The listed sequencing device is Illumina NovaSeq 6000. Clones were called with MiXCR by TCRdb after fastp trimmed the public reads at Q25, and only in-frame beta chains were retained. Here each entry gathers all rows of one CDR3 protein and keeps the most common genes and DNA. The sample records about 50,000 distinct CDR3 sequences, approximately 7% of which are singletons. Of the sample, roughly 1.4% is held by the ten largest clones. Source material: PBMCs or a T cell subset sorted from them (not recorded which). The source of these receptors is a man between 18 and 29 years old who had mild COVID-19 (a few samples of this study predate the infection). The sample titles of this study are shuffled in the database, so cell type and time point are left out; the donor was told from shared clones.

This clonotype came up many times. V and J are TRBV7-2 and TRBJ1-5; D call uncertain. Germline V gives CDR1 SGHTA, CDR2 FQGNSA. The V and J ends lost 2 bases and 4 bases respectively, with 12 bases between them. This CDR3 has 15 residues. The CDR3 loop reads CASSLFAVPNQPQHF. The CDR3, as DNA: TGTGCCAGCAGCTTATTCGCAGTACCTAATCAGCCCCAGCATTTT.

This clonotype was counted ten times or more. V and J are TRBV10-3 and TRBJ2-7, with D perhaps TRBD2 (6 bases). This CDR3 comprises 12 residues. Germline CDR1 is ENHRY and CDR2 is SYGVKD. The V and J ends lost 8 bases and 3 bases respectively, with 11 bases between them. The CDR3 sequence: CAIGGTRYEQYF. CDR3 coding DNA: TGTGCCATCGGGGGGACCCGCTACGAGCAGTACTTC.

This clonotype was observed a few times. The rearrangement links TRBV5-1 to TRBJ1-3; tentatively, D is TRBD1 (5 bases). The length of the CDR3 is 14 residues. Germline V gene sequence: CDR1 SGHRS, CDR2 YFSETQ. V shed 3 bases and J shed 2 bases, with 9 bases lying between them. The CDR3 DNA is TGCGCCAGCAGCTGGGACGGAGCTGGAAACACCATATATTTT. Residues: CASSWDGAGNTIYF.

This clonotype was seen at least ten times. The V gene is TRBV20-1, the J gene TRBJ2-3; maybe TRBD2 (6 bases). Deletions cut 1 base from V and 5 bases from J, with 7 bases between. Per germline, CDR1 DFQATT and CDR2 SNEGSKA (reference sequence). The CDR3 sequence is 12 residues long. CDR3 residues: CSARVGGDTQYF. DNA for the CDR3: TGCAGTGCTAGAGTGGGGGGAGATACGCAGTATTTT.

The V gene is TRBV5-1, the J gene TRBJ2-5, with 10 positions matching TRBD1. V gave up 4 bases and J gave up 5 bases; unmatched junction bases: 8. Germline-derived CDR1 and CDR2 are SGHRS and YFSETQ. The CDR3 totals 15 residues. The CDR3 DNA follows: TGCGCCAGCAGCCTGCGGACAGGGGGAGAGGAGACCCAGTACTTC. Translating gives CASSLRTGGEETQYF.

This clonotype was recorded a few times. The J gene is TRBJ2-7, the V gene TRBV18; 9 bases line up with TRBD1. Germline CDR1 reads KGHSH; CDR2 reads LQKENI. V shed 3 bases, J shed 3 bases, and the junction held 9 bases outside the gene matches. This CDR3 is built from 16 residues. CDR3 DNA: TGTGCCAGCTCACCTTCCGGACAGGGGTACTACTACGAGCAGTACTTC. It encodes CASSPSGQGYYYEQYF.

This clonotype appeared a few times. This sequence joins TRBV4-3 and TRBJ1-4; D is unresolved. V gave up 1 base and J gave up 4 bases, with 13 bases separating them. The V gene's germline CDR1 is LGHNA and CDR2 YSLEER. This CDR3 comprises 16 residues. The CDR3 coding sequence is TGCGCCAGCAGCCAAGGCTGGGAGGGTGGTAATGAAAAACTGTTTTTT. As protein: CASSQGWEGGNEKLFF.

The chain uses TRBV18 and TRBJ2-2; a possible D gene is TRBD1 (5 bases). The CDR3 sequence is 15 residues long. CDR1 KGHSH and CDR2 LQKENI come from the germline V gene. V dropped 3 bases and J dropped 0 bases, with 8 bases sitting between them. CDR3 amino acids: CASSPGQTNTGELFF. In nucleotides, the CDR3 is TGTGCCAGCTCACCCGGACAAACGAACACCGGGGAGCTGTTTTTT.

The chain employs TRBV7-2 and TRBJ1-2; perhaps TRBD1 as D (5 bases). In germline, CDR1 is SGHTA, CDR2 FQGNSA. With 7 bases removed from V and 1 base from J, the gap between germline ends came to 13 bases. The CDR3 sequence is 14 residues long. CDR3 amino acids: CASTDIGLNYGYTF. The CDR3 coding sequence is TGTGCCAGCACGGACATCGGGCTTAACTATGGCTACACCTTC.

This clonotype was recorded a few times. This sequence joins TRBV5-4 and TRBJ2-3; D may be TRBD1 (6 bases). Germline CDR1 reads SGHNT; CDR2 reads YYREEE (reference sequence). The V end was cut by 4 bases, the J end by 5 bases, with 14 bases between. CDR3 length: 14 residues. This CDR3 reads CASSAQGGEDTQYF. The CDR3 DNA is TGTGCCAGCAGCGCCCAAGGGGGTGAAGATACGCAGTATTTT.

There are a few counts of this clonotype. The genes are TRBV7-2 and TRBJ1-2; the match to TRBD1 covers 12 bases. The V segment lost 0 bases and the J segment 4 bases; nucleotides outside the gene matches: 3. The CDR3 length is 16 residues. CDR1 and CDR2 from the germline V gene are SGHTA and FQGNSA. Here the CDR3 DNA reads TGTGCCAGCAGCTTAGCGGGGACAGGGGGCTTCTATGGCTACACCTTC. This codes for CASSLAGTGGFYGYTF. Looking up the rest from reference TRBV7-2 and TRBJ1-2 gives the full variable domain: GAGVSQSPSNKVTEKGKDVELRCDPISGHTALYWYRQSLGQGLEFLIYFQGNSAPDKSGLPSDRFSAERTGGSVSTLTIQRTQQEDSAVYLCASSLAGTGGFYGYTFGSGTRLTVV.

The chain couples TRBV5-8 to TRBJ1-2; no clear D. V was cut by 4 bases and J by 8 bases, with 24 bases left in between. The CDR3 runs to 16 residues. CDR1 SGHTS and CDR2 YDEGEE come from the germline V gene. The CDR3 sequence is CASSPRFPGTVGGYTF. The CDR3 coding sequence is TGTGCCAGCAGCCCGAGGTTTCCGGGAACAGTGGGGGGCTACACCTTC.